The rows below give T cell receptor beta chains drawn from one sample of a study of T cell changes during pregnancy in multiple sclerosis. Here immunoSEQ multiplex PCR was the method, and the copy in TCRdb shows in-frame clones only, minus some. The data show tens of thousands of clones, 90% to 95% seen once. Sequenced material: peripheral blood, taken in the third trimester of pregnancy. The receptors originated from a female donor in good health, enrolled as a control in a pregnancy study. CDR3s include the opening cysteine and the closing phenylalanine or tryptophan. D genes are given only for firm matches. Some rows mark clone size as missing; the rest say once, few, many or name a class of expanded clone.

D gene	V gene	J gene	clone size	CDR3 DNA	CDR3 protein
TRBD1	TRBV5-1	TRBJ2-7	-	TGCGCCAGCAGCATAAGGGACAGGGGCTACGAGCAGTACTTC	CASSIRDRGYEQYF
TRBD2	TRBV11-2	TRBJ2-4	once	TGTGCCAGCAGCTCGAGGCTAGCGGGAGAATCCAAAAACATTCAGTACTTC	CASSSRLAGESKNIQYF
-	TRBV6-1	TRBJ2-7	-	TGTGCCAGCACTCAAGGAGGGCGGTACGAGCAGTACTTC	CASTQGGRYEQYF
-	TRBV29-1	TRBJ1-2	once	TGCAGCGTAGGGGATCACTATGGCTACACCTTC	CSVGDHYGYTF
-	TRBV30	TRBJ1-1	few	TGTGCCTGGAGTCTTCTCGACACTGAAGCTTTCTTT	CAWSLLDTEAFF
TRBD2	TRBV19	TRBJ2-7	-	TGTGCCAGTAGTATTCCGGGAGGGGAGTACGAGCAGTACTTC	CASSIPGGEYEQYF
-	TRBV6-5	TRBJ1-1	-	TGTGCCAGCAGTTACTCGACGGGTACTGAAGCTTTCTTT	CASSYSTGTEAFF
-	TRBV27	TRBJ2-1	once	TGTGCCAGCGCTTCTAGATTCGATGAGCAGTTCTTC	CASASRFDEQFF
-	TRBV4-1	TRBJ2-1	-	TGCGCCAGCAGCCTCCGGCCAGCGGAGGTGGCGGGGTTCAATGAGCAGTTCTTC	CASSLRPAEVAGFNEQFF
-	TRBV5-1	TRBJ2-7	-	TGCGCCAGCAGCTCACAGCCTCCAGGGCTTGAGCAGTACTTC	CASSSQPPGLEQYF
TRBD2	TRBV5-1	TRBJ2-7	-	TGCGCCAGCAGCTTTGGTACGGGGGGGGACTACGAGCAGTACTTC	CASSFGTGGDYEQYF
-	TRBV5-6	TRBJ1-2	-	TGTGCCAGCAGCTTTGCTGGCAGGGCAGCTAACTATGGCTACACCTTC	CASSFAGRAANYGYTF
TRBD2	TRBV6-1	TRBJ2-5	-	TGTGCCAGCAGTGAATCGTTGGCGGGAGCCTACGTAGTAGCCCAGTACTTC	CASSESLAGAYVVAQYF
-	TRBV7-2	TRBJ2-5	-	TGTGCCAGCAGACGTCCGGGACAAGGCCAAGAGACCCAGTACTTC	CASRRPGQGQETQYF
-	TRBV6-5	TRBJ1-3	-	TGTGCCAGCAGTTTGGGCGGAAACACCATATATTTT	CASSLGGNTIYF
TRBD1	TRBV6-1	TRBJ1-1	-	TGTGCCAGCAGTGAAGGGAACAGGGGTACTGAAGCTTTCTTT	CASSEGNRGTEAFF
-	TRBV6-5	TRBJ2-7	-	TGTGCCAGCAAAACCGGAACAGGGCTTGTATACGAGCAGTACTTC	CASKTGTGLVYEQYF
-	TRBV7-2	TRBJ2-7	-	TGTGCCAGCAGCTTTCCCGGGACTGATCTTTGGGGCTCCTACGAGCAGTACTTC	CASSFPGTDLWGSYEQYF
TRBD2	TRBV6-5	TRBJ2-7	-	TGTGCCAGCAGTTACTCGGGACTAGACTACGAGCAGTACTTC	CASSYSGLDYEQYF
TRBD2	TRBV13	TRBJ2-7	-	TGTGCCAGCAGCCAGGGTGCTAGCGGAAGCTACGAGCAGTACTTC	CASSQGASGSYEQYF
TRBD1	TRBV5-4	TRBJ2-1	-	TGTGCCAGCAGCTTCATTGACAGGGATCTCTACAATGAGCAGTTCTTC	CASSFIDRDLYNEQFF
-	TRBV9	TRBJ2-3	-	TGTGCCAGCAGCGTAGTGGGCAGGGTTACAGATACGCAGTATTTT	CASSVVGRVTDTQYF
TRBD2	TRBV9	TRBJ2-7	once	TGTGCCAGCAGCGTAGCCGGGGGGAACGACGAGCAGTACTTC	CASSVAGGNDEQYF
-	TRBV7-2	TRBJ2-1	once	TGTGCCAGCAGCTTCACTAGCTTCCCTGAGCAGTTCTTC	CASSFTSFPEQFF
TRBD2	TRBV7-2	TRBJ2-1	-	TGTGCCAGCAGCTTCCTTGGGCGGGGGACCTATGAGCAGTTCTTC	CASSFLGRGTYEQFF
-	TRBV4-2	TRBJ2-7	-	TGTGCCAGCAGCCAAGGGTCCGGGGGGCCTAGCTCCTACGAGCAGTACTTC	CASSQGSGGPSSYEQYF
-	TRBV7-6	TRBJ2-6	-	TGTGCCACCAGACAGGTCGCTGGGGCCAACGTCCTGACTTTC	CATRQVAGANVLTF